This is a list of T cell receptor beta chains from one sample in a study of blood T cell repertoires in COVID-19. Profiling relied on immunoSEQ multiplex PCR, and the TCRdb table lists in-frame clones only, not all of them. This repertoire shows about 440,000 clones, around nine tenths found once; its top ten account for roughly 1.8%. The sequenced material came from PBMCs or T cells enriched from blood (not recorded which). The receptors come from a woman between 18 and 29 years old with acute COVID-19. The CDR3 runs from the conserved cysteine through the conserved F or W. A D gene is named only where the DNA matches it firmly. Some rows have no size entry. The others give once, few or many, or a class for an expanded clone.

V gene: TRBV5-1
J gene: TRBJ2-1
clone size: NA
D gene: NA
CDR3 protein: CASSANDNEQFF
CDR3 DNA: TGCGCCAGCAGCGCTAACGATAATGAGCAGTTCTTC

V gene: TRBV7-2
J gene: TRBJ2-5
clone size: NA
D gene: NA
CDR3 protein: CASSLGAYPYQETQYF
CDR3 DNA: TGTGCCAGCAGCTTAGGTGCGTACCCGTACCAAGAGACCCAGTACTTC

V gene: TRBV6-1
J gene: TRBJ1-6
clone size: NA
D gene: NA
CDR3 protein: CASSEALRRVNSYNSPLHF
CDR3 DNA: TGTGCCAGCAGTGAAGCGCTTCGCAGGGTGAACTCCTATAATTCACCCCTCCACTTT

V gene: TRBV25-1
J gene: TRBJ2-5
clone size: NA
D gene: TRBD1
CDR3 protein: CASTDRGRQETQYF
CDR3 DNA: TGTGCCAGCACCGACAGGGGGCGGCAAGAGACCCAGTACTTC

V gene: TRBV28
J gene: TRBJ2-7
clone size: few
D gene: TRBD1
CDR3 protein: CASSSIRTGRYEQYF
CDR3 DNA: TGTGCCAGCAGTTCAATTAGGACAGGGAGATACGAGCAGTACTTC

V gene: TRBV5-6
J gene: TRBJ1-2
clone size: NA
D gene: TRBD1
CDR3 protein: CASSLGGRGYTF
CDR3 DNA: TGTGCCAGCAGCTTAGGGGGCCGCGGCTACACCTTC

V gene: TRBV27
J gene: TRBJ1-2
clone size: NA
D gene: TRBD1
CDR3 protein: CASSLEGANGYTF
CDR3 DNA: TGTGCCAGCAGTCTAGAGGGGGCAAATGGCTACACCTTC

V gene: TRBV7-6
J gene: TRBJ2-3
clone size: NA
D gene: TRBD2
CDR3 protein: CASSPVSGRADTQYF
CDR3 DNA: TGTGCCAGCAGCCCTGTGAGCGGGAGAGCAGATACGCAGTATTTT

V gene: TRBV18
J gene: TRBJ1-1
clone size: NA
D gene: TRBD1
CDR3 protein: CASSPGTGRSEAFF
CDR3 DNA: TGTGCCAGCTCACCCGGGACAGGGAGGTCTGAAGCTTTCTTT

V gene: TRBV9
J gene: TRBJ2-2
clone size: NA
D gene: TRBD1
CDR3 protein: CASSVWTGPNTGELFF
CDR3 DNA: TGTGCCAGCAGCGTGTGGACAGGACCAAACACCGGGGAGCTGTTTTTT

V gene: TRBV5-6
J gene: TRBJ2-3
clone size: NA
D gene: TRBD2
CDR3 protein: CASSLGGAGDTDTQYF
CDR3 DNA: TGTGCCAGCAGCTTGGGTGGAGCGGGGGACACAGATACGCAGTATTTT

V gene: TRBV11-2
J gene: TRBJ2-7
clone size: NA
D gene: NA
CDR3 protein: CASSREGGQNPSYEQYF
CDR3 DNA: TGTGCCAGCAGCCGGGAGGGGGGACAGAATCCTTCCTACGAGCAGTACTTC

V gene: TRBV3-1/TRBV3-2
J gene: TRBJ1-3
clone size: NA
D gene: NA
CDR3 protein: CASSPRKRSPSGNTIYF
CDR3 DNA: TGTGCCAGCAGCCCGAGGAAGAGGAGCCCCTCTGGAAACACCATATATTTT

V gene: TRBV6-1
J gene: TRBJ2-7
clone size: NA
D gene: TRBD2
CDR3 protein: CGAGAFSEQYF
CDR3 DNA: TGTGGGGCGGGAGCCTTTTCCGAGCAGTACTTC

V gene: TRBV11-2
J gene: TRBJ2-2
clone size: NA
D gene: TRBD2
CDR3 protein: CASSLQLAGEVELFF
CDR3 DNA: TGTGCCAGCAGCTTACAGCTAGCGGGAGAGGTGGAGCTGTTTTTT

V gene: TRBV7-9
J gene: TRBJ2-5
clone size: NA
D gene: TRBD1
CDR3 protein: CASSWTGGRIETQYF
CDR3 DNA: TGTGCCAGCAGCTGGACAGGGGGCCGAATAGAGACCCAGTACTTC

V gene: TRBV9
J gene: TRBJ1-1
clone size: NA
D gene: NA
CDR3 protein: CASSAKDRFSEAFF
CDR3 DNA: TGTGCCAGCAGCGCGAAAGACAGATTCTCTGAAGCTTTCTTT